This TCR beta chain was captured by sequencing in a study of CD8 T cells in Susac syndrome. Deletions cut 5 bases from V and 2 bases from J, with 13 bases between. The CDR3 is made up of 14 amino acids. The germline CDR1 and CDR2 sequences are SEHNR and FQNEAQ (reference sequence). Reverse transcription of about 0.45 to 1 ug RNA used random hexamers. TCRdb used MiXCR to reprocess the immunoSEQ multiplex PCR reads, holding one entry per CDR3 protein. The sample holds about 47,000 distinct CDR3 sequences, about 92% seen once. As regards this clonotype: What it recognizes is unknown.

Findings and caveats of the study: The number of individuals included in the study's TCR sequencing and HLA analysis was acknowledged as relatively small.

Peripheral blood CD8+ and CD4+ T cells were profiled by TCR beta sequencing. The sequencing input was CD8+ T cells from PBMCs. The sequence came from a human donor in good health. The J gene is TRBJ2-7, the V gene TRBV7-9, with D maybe TRBD2 (6 bases). CDR3 amino acids: CASSGTREAYEQYF. In nucleotides, the CDR3 is TGTGCCAGCAGCGGGACGCGGGAAGCCTACGAGCAGTACTTC.